This T cell receptor beta chain was identified during a study of molecular identifiers for immune sequencing clone quantification. Many counts were recorded for this clonotype. CDR3 size: 12 residues. V lost 4 bases and J 13 bases, leaving 16 bases between the germline ends. Germline CDR1 and CDR2: SNHLY and FYNNEI. Using its own MiXCR run on the PCR reads, TCRdb lists one record per CDR3 protein. This repertoire shows about 36,000 distinct CDR3 sequences, 18% found once; its top ten account for roughly 7.3%. The source is a human donor in good health. Some libraries in this study had Jurkat cell RNA spiked in. Sequenced input: naive CD8+ T cells from blood, with Jurkat cell RNA spiked in. The subset is: FACS-sorted CD8+CD4-CCR7+CD45RA+ naive T cells. The genes are TRBV2 and TRBJ1-2; a possible D gene is TRBD1 (5 bases). The CDR3 loop reads CASSVVGRSSTF. The CDR3, as DNA: TGTGCCAGCAGTGTAGTGGGACGGTCGTCCACCTTC.